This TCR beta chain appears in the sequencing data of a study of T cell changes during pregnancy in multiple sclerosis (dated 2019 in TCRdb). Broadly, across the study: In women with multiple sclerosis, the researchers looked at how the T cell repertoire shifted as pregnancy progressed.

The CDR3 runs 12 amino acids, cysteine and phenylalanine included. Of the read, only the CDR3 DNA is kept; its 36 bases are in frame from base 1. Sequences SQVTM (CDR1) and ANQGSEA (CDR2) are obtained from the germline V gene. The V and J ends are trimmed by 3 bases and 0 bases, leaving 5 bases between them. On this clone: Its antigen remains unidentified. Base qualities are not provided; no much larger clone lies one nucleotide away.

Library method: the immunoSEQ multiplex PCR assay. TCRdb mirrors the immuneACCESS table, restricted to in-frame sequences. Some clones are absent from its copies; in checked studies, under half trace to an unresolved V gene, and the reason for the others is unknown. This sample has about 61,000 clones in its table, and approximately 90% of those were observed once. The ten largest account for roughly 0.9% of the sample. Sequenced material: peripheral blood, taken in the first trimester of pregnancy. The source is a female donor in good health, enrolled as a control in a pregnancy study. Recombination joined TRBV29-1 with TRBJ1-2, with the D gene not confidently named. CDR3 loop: CSVESANYGYTF. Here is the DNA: TGCAGCGTTGAGTCGGCTAACTATGGCTACACCTTC.